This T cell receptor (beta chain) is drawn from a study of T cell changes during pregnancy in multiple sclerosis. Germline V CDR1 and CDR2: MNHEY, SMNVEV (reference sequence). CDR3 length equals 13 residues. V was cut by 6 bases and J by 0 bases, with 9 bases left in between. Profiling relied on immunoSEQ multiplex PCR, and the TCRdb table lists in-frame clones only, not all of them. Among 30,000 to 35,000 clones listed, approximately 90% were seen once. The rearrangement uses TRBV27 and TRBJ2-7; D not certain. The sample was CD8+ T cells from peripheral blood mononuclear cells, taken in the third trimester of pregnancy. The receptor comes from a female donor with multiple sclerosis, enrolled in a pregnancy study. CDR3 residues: CASRTEPSYEQYF. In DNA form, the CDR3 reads TGTGCCAGCAGGACGGAGCCCTCCTACGAGCAGTACTTC.